These T cell receptor beta chains were read from a single sample in a study of blood T cell repertoires in COVID-19. TCRdb keeps only in-frame clones here, not all; method: immunoSEQ multiplex PCR. The sample holds 120,000 or so clones, roughly nine tenths seen once. Sequenced sample: peripheral blood. The origin of the receptors is a human donor in a cohort sampled during active COVID-19. Both conserved end residues are part of each CDR3. D genes are given only for firm matches. The listing skips clone size in some rows; elsewhere it reads once, few, many or a size class.

d_gene: TRBD1; j_gene: TRBJ2-7; v_gene: TRBV3-1/TRBV3-2; abundance: -; CDR3nt: TGTGCCAGCAGCCAACCGGGACAGAAACCCTACGAGCAGTACTTC; CDR3aa: CASSQPGQKPYEQYF
d_gene: -; j_gene: TRBJ2-5; v_gene: TRBV10-1; abundance: -; CDR3nt: TGCGCCAGCAGAGGAGACCGGGACACCGAAGAGACCCAGTACTTC; CDR3aa: CASRGDRDTEETQYF
d_gene: -; j_gene: TRBJ2-7; v_gene: TRBV6-5; abundance: -; CDR3nt: TGTGCCGGCCAAGAAGGCCAGGGGCACTACGAGCAGTACTTC; CDR3aa: CAGQEGQGHYEQYF
d_gene: TRBD1; j_gene: TRBJ2-7; v_gene: TRBV4-1; abundance: -; CDR3nt: TGCGCCAGCAGCCAGAGAGGGACAGGGAAGCACGAGCAGTACTTC; CDR3aa: CASSQRGTGKHEQYF
d_gene: -; j_gene: TRBJ2-2; v_gene: TRBV5-6; abundance: -; CDR3nt: TGTGCCAGCAGCTTGGGCGGGGAGAATCACACCGGGGAGCTGTTTTTT; CDR3aa: CASSLGGENHTGELFF
d_gene: -; j_gene: TRBJ2-3; v_gene: TRBV5-1; abundance: -; CDR3nt: TGCGCCAGCAGCTCCCACCCAGGCACAGATACGCAGTATTTT; CDR3aa: CASSSHPGTDTQYF
d_gene: -; j_gene: TRBJ1-2; v_gene: TRBV11-3; abundance: -; CDR3nt: TGTGCCAGCAGCTTAGGGGCCTTCTATGGCTACACCTTC; CDR3aa: CASSLGAFYGYTF
d_gene: -; j_gene: TRBJ2-5; v_gene: TRBV9; abundance: once; CDR3nt: TGTGCCAGCAGCGTACAGCAGGGGCAAGAGACCCAGTACTTC; CDR3aa: CASSVQQGQETQYF
d_gene: -; j_gene: TRBJ2-7; v_gene: TRBV3-1/TRBV3-2; abundance: -; CDR3nt: TGTGCCAGCAGACGCGAGGGTTACGAGCAGTACTTC; CDR3aa: CASRREGYEQYF
d_gene: TRBD1; j_gene: TRBJ2-7; v_gene: TRBV30; abundance: -; CDR3nt: TGTGCCTGGAGGCCACAGGGGGTATCCTACGAGCAGTACTTC; CDR3aa: CAWRPQGVSYEQYF
d_gene: TRBD1; j_gene: TRBJ2-4; v_gene: TRBV15; abundance: -; CDR3nt: TGTGCCACCAGCAGAGAGGCTAGGGGGCTGGCCAAAAACATTCAGTACTTC; CDR3aa: CATSREARGLAKNIQYF
d_gene: TRBD2; j_gene: TRBJ2-7; v_gene: TRBV6-5; abundance: -; CDR3nt: TGTGCCAGCCGACTTAGCGGGAGCTCGGGCGAGCAGTACTTC; CDR3aa: CASRLSGSSGEQYF
d_gene: -; j_gene: TRBJ2-3; v_gene: TRBV10-2; abundance: -; CDR3nt: TGCGCCAGCCTAGCACCCCAGACGGATACGCAGTATTTT; CDR3aa: CASLAPQTDTQYF
d_gene: -; j_gene: TRBJ2-3; v_gene: TRBV5-1; abundance: -; CDR3nt: TGCGCCAGCAGCCCGCTAGCCGAGTATACAGATACGCAGTATTTT; CDR3aa: CASSPLAEYTDTQYF
d_gene: -; j_gene: TRBJ1-5; v_gene: TRBV28; abundance: -; CDR3nt: TGTGCCAGCAGTCCCCCGACACCTTATAGCAATCAGCCCCAGCATTTT; CDR3aa: CASSPPTPYSNQPQHF
d_gene: TRBD2; j_gene: TRBJ2-2; v_gene: TRBV6-5; abundance: -; CDR3nt: TGTGCCAGCAGCGCGGGAGGGAGCGCCGGGGAGCTGTTTTTT; CDR3aa: CASSAGGSAGELFF
d_gene: -; j_gene: TRBJ2-3; v_gene: TRBV3-1/TRBV3-2; abundance: once; CDR3nt: TGTGCCAGCAGCCGAGTCGCAGATACGCAGTATTTT; CDR3aa: CASSRVADTQYF
d_gene: TRBD1; j_gene: TRBJ1-1; v_gene: TRBV5-1; abundance: -; CDR3nt: TGCGCCAGCAGCTTGGGACAGGGGTTGAACACTGAAGCTTTCTTT; CDR3aa: CASSLGQGLNTEAFF
d_gene: -; j_gene: TRBJ2-5; v_gene: TRBV19; abundance: -; CDR3nt: TGTGCCAGTAGTATAGACAGGCAAGAGACCCAGTACTTC; CDR3aa: CASSIDRQETQYF
d_gene: TRBD2; j_gene: TRBJ2-5; v_gene: TRBV11-3; abundance: -; CDR3nt: TGTGCCAGCAGCTTAATTAGCGGGATAGGTGGAGAGACCCAGTACTTC; CDR3aa: CASSLISGIGGETQYF